This TCR beta chain is drawn from a study of T cells in Graves' hyperthyroidism and ophthalmopathy. In its sample, this clonotype was seen many times. The CDR3 contains 14 residues. Germline CDR1 is DFQATT and CDR2 is SNEGSKA (reference sequence). It was RNA transcripts that yielded the amplified TCR beta CDR3 regions. During a first-round RT-PCR of the TCR CDR3, the HTBI primer set was used. TCRdb called the multiplex PCR reads again in MiXCR, with one record for every CDR3 protein. The sample lists 600,000 or so distinct CDR3 sequences, 15% to 20% occurring once. Source material: blood. The clonotype originates from a woman aged 25 to 39 with Graves' hyperthyroidism. The chain employs TRBV20-1 and TRBJ1-1, with D possibly being TRBD1 (6 bases). CDR3 loop: CSESKQGMNTEAFF. DNA of the CDR3: TGCAGCGAATCAAAACAGGGAATGAACACTGAAGCTTTCTTT.